Each of the 17 T cell receptor beta chains below was sequenced from the same sample in a study of shared clonotypes between healthy human individuals. TCRdb's table, derived via immunoSEQ multiplex PCR, lists solely in-frame clones and lacks some. The data show 2,100,000 or so clones, about 94% seen once. The sample taken for sequencing was naive CD4+ T cells sorted from blood. Subset denoted: CD45RA+ positively selected. The receptors were sampled from a man between 18 and 29 years old in good health.

This clone was picked up one time. The chain has TRBV13 and TRBJ2-7; TRBD2 matches 10 bases. The V gene's germline CDR1 is PRHDT and CDR2 FYEKMQ (reference sequence). The CDR3 totals 17 residues. Unmatched junction bases numbered 10, after V lost 3 bases and J lost 2 bases. CDR3: CASSLSSRTSGTYEQYF. The CDR3 DNA is TGTGCCAGCAGCTTGAGTTCCAGGACTAGCGGTACCTACGAGCAGTACTTC.

The rearrangement uses TRBV12-1 and TRBJ2-7. TRBV12-1 is tagged as a pseudogene. The CDR3 is made up of 10 amino acids. The CDR3 DNA reads TGTGCCAGCAGGAAAAACGAGCAGTACTTC. It codes for CASRKNEQYF.

The chain carries TRBV7-2 and TRBJ2-7, with D uncertain. V dropped 1 base and J dropped 0 bases, with 10 bases sitting between them. Germline V gene sequence: CDR1 SGHTA, CDR2 FQGNSA. CDR3 size: 15 residues. CDR3 region: CASSLVPTLSYEQYF. As DNA, the CDR3 is TGTGCCAGCAGCTTAGTCCCGACACTCTCCTACGAGCAGTACTTC.

The chain links TRBV11-3 to TRBJ1-1; 7 bases align to TRBD1. CDR1 is SGHNT, CDR2 YENEEA, per germline. V dropped 3 bases and J dropped 12; count of bases not matched to a gene: 10. This CDR3 spans 13 amino acids. This CDR3 is CASSFGSGGRSFF. The CDR3 nucleotides are TGTGCCAGCAGCTTTGGGTCAGGGGGGCGATCTTTCTTT.

There are a few counts of this clone. The same CDR3 arises from other DNA sequences in this sample as well. The chain employs TRBV30 and TRBJ1-1, with D maybe TRBD1 (5 bases). Germline values: CDR1 GTSNPN, CDR2 SVGIG (reference sequence). V gave up 0 bases and J gave up 1 base, with 6 bases separating them. The CDR3 runs to 13 residues. The CDR3 is CAWSVGGNTEAFF. The CDR3 DNA sequence: TGTGCCTGGAGTGTGGGGGGGAACACTGAAGCTTTCTTT.

This chain links TRBV6-4 with TRBJ2-3; TRBD2 matches 11 bases. Per the germline V gene, CDR1 is MRHNA and CDR2 is SNTAGT. The CDR3 has 15 residues. V gave up 6 bases and J gave up 2 bases; unmatched junction bases: 4. The CDR3 DNA sequence: TGTGCCAGCAGCGAGACTAGCGGGACCACAGATACGCAGTATTTT. This translates into CASSETSGTTDTQYF.

The chain couples TRBV5-1 to TRBJ1-2, with D possibly being TRBD1 (6 bases). V lost 0 bases and J lost 4, with 10 bases in between. The CDR3 has 14 amino acids. Germline V lookup: CDR1 SGHRS, CDR2 YFSETQ. The CDR3 DNA sequence: TGCGCCAGCAGCTTGGCCTTGGACAGCTATGGCTACACCTTC. This codes for CASSLALDSYGYTF.

This sequence joins TRBV6-5 and TRBJ1-6, with 9 positions matching TRBD1. With 7 bases clipped from V and 8 bases from J, the junction kept 9 bases outside the gene matches. The CDR3 sequence is 15 residues long. From germline, CDR1 is MNHEY and CDR2 SVGAGI. The CDR3 region has the DNA TGTGCCAGCACCCTAGGGACAGGGCATCATTCACCCCTCCACTTT. This gives the protein CASTLGTGHHSPLHF.

The rearrangement uses TRBV9 and TRBJ2-3, with a tentative D call TRBD2 (6 bases). Trimming took 0 bases from V and 1 from J, leaving 6 bases between them. This CDR3 is 14 amino acids long. The germline CDR1 and CDR2 sequences are SGDLS and YYNGEE. This chain's CDR3 is CASSVVAGTDTQYF. The CDR3 DNA sequence: TGTGCCAGCAGCGTAGTAGCGGGCACAGATACGCAGTATTTT.

The CDR3 loop is CASSGGGTSTDTQYF. DNA of the CDR3: TGCGCCAGCAGCGGGGGTGGGACTAGCACAGATACGCAGTATTTT. The chain carries TRBV5-1 and TRBJ2-3, with a tentative D call TRBD2 (6 bases). Trimming left V 4 bases short and J 0 bases short, with 12 bases between. The germline CDR1 and CDR2 sequences are SGHRS and YFSETQ. The CDR3 is 15 residues long.

The genes are TRBV2 and TRBJ2-5; 8 bases match TRBD2. The germline CDR1 and CDR2 sequences are SNHLY and FYNNEI. The V segment lost 2 bases and the J segment 1 base; nucleotides outside the gene matches: 15. The CDR3 is made up of 19 amino acids. CDR3 sequence reads: CASSESILASGGTQETQYF. The CDR3 coding sequence is TGTGCCAGCAGTGAATCCATTTTAGCCTCGGGAGGGACCCAAGAGACCCAGTACTTC.

The chain recombines TRBV27 with TRBJ1-5; 10 positions match TRBD1. Trimming at V came to 5 bases and at J to 4 bases, leaving 5 bases not matched to a gene. This CDR3 has 15 amino acids. Germline V lookup: CDR1 MNHEY, CDR2 SMNVEV (reference sequence). The CDR3 nucleotides read TGTGCCAGCAGTGCAGGGACAGGGGTAAATCAGCCCCAGCATTTT. It codes for CASSAGTGVNQPQHF.

The V and J genes are TRBV10-2 and TRBJ1-6; TRBD1 agrees at 9 bases. J gave up 6 bases and V 6 bases, and 3 bases lay outside the gene matches. Germline CDR1 reads WSHSY; CDR2 reads SAAADI. The CDR3 extends over 14 amino acids. CDR3 coding DNA: TGCGCCAGCAGAGGGGACAGGGTTAATTCACCCCTCCACTTT. Translation gives CASRGDRVNSPLHF.

For this clone: The same CDR3 arises from other DNA sequences in this sample as well. The chain couples TRBV5-1 to TRBJ2-2, with 10 nucleotides matching TRBD1. Germline lookup yields CDR1 SGHRS and CDR2 YFSETQ. V shed 0 bases and J 4 bases; nucleotides not matched to a gene: 0. The CDR3 runs to 15 residues. The CDR3 DNA sequence: TGCGCCAGCAGCTTGGGACAGGGGGCCACCGGGGAGCTGTTTTTT. It translates to CASSLGQGATGELFF. Using reference TRBV5-1 and TRBJ2-2 for the parts outside the CDR3, the full variable domain is KAGVTQTPRYLIKTRGQQVTLSCSPISGHRSVSWYQQTPGQGLQFLFEYFSETQRNKGNFPGRFSGRQFSNSRSEMNVSTLELGDSALYLCASSLGQGATGELFFGEGSRLTVL.

The chain recombines TRBV19 with TRBJ1-4, with TRBD1 matching over 10 bases. There are 15 residues in the CDR3. Germline V gives CDR1 LNHDA, CDR2 SQIVND (reference sequence). V was pared by 5 bases and J by 7 bases, with 7 bases of the junction left unmatched. This CDR3 reads CASSPRTGGTEKLFF. DNA for the CDR3: TGTGCCAGTAGTCCAAGGACAGGGGGGACTGAAAAACTGTTTTTT. Complete variable domain (other parts from reference TRBV19 and TRBJ1-4): DGGITQSPKYLFRKEGQNVTLSCEQNLNHDAMYWYRQDPGQGLRLIYYSQIVNDFQKGDIAEGYSVSREKKESFPLTVTSAQKNPTAFYLCASSPRTGGTEKLFFGSGTQLSVL.

Points on this clone: Other DNA sequences from this sample encode an identical CDR3 as well. V usage is TRBV6-1 and J usage is TRBJ1-5; no definite D call. This CDR3 spans 13 amino acids. From germline, CDR1 is MNHNS and CDR2 SASEGT. Trimming left V 4 bases short and J 4 bases short, with 8 bases between. CDR3: CASSAVRNQPQHF. CDR3 DNA: TGTGCCAGCAGTGCCGTCCGTAATCAGCCCCAGCATTTT.

The chain joins TRBV2 to TRBJ2-1; D ambiguous. The CDR3 sequence is 16 residues long. The germline CDR1 and CDR2 sequences are SNHLY and FYNNEI. Trimming pared 6 bases from V and 7 bases from J, leaving 22 bases between. CDR3 loop: CASRDTIGLGENEQFF. DNA of the CDR3: TGTGCCAGCAGGGATACGATAGGTTTGGGCGAGAATGAGCAGTTCTTC. The whole variable domain, filled in from reference TRBV2 and TRBJ2-1, reads EPEVTQTPSHQVTQMGQEVILRCVPISNHLYFYWYRQILGQKVEFLVSFYNNEISEKSEIFDDQFSVERPDGSNFTLKIRSTKLEDSAMYFCASRDTIGLGENEQFFGPGTRLTVL.